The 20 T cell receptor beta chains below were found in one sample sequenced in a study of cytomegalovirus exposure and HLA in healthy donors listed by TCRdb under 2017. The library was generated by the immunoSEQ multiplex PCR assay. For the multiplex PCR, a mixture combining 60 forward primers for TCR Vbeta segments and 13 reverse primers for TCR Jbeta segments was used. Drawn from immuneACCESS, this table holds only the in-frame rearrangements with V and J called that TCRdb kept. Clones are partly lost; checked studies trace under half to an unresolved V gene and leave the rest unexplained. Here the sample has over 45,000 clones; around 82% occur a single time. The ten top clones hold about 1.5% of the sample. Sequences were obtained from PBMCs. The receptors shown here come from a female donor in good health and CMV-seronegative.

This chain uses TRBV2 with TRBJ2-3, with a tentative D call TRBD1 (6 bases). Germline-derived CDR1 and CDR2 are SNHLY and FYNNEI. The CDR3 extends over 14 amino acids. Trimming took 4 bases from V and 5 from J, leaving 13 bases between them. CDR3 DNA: TGTGCCAGCAGTGTAACAGGGACGGAAGATACGCAGTATTTT. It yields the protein CASSVTGTEDTQYF.

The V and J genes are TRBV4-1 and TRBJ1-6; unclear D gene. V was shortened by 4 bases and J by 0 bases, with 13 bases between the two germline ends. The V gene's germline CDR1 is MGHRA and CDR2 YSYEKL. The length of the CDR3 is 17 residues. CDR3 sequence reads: CASSRVATSSYNSPLHF. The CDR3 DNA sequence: TGCGCCAGCAGCCGAGTAGCCACAAGCTCCTATAATTCACCCCTCCACTTT.

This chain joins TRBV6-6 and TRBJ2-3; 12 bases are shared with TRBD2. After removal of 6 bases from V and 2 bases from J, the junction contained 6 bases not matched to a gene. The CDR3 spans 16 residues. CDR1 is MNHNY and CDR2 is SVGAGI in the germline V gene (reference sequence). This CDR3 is CASRASGRGVTDTQYF. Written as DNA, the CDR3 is TGTGCCAGCAGGGCTAGCGGGAGGGGTGTCACAGATACGCAGTATTTT.

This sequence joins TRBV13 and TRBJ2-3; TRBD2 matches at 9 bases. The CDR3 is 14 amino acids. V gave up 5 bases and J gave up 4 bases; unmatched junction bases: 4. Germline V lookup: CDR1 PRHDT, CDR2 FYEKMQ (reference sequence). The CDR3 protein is CASSPRTSADTQYF. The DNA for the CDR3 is TGTGCCAGCAGCCCGAGGACTAGCGCAGATACGCAGTATTTT.

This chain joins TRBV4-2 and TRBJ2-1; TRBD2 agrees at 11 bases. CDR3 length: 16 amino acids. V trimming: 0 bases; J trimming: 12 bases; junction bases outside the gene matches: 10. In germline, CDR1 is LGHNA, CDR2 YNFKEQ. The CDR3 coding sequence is TGTGCCAGCAGCCAAGATACTAGCGGGGGTTGGATGGGGCAGTTCTTC. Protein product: CASSQDTSGGWMGQFF.

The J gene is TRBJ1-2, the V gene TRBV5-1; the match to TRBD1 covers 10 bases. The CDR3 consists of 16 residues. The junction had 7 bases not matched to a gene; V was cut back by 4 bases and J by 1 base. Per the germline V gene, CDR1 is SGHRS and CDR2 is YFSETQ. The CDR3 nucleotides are TGCGCCAGCAGCCCTACGGGACAGGGGAATAACTATGGCTACACCTTC. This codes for CASSPTGQGNNYGYTF.

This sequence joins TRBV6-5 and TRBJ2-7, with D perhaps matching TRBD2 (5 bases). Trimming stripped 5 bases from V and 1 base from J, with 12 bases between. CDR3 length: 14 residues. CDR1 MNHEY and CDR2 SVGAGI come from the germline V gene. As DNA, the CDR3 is TGTGCCAGCAGTCACCCGAGAGGGTCCTACGAGCAGTACTTC. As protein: CASSHPRGSYEQYF.

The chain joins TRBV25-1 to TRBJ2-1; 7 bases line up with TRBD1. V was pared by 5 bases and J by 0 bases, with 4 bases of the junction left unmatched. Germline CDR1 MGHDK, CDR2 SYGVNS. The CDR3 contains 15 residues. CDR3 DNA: TGTGCCAGCAGTCCGGGACAGTCCTCCTACAATGAGCAGTTCTTC. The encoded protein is CASSPGQSSYNEQFF.

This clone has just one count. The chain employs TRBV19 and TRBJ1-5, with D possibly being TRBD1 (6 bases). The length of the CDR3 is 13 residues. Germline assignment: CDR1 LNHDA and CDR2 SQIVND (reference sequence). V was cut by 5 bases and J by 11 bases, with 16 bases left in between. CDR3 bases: TGTGCCAGTAGTCGTCAGGGGACCTGGGCCCAGCATTTT. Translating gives CASSRQGTWAQHF. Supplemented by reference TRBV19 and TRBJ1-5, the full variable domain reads DGGITQSPKYLFRKEGQNVTLSCEQNLNHDAMYWYRQDPGQGLRLIYYSQIVNDFQKGDIAEGYSVSREKKESFPLTVTSAQKNPTAFYLCASSRQGTWAQHFGDGTRLSIL.

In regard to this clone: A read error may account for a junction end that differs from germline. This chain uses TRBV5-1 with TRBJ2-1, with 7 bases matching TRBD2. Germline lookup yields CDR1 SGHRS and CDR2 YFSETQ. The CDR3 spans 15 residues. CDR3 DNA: TGCGCCGGCAGGCCCGGGACTACGCTCTACAATGAGCAGTTCTTC. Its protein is CAGRPGTTLYNEQFF. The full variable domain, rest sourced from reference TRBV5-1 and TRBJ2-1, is KAGVTQTPRYLIKTRGQQVTLSCSPISGHRSVSWYQQTPGQGLQFLFEYFSETQRNKGNFPGRFSGRQFSNSRSEMNVSTLELGDSALYLCAGRPGTTLYNEQFFGPGTRLTVL.

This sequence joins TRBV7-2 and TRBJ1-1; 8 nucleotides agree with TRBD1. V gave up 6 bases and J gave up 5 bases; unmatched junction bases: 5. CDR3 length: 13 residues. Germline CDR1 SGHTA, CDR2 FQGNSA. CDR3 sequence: CASSRQGRTEAFF. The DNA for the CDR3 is TGTGCCAGCAGTCGACAGGGGCGGACTGAAGCTTTCTTT.

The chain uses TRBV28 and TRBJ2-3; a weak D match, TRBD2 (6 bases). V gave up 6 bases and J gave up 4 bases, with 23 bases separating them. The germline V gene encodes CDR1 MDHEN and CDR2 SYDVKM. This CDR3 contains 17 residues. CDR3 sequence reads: CASSLRWEGTAADTQYF. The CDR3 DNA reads TGTGCCAGCAGCCTAAGGTGGGAAGGGACTGCAGCAGATACGCAGTATTTT.

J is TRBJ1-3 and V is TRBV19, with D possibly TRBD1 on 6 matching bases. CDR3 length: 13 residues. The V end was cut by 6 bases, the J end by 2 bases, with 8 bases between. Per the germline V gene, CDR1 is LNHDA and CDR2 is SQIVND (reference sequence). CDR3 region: CASSRGPGNTIYF. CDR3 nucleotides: TGTGCCAGTAGCAGGGGTCCTGGAAACACCATATATTTT.

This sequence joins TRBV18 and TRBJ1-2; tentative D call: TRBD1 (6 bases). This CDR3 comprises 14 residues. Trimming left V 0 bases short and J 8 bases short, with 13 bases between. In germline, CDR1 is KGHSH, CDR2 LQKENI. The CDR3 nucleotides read TGTGCCAGCTCACCACCGGGACAACGAGGGGGCTACACCTTC. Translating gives CASSPPGQRGGYTF.

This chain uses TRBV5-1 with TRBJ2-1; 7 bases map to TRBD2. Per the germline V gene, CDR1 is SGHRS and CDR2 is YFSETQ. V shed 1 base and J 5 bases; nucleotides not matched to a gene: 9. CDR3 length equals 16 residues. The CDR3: CASSLPRLAEDNEQFF. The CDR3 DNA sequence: TGCGCCAGCAGCTTGCCACGACTAGCCGAGGACAATGAGCAGTTCTTC.

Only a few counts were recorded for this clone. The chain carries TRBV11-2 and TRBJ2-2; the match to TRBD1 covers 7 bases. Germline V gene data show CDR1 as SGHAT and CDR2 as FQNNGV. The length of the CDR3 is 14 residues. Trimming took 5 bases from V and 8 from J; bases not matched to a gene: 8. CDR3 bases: TGTGCCAGCAGCGAGGGACAGCTGCGTGGGGAGCTGTTTTTT. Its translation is CASSEGQLRGELFF.

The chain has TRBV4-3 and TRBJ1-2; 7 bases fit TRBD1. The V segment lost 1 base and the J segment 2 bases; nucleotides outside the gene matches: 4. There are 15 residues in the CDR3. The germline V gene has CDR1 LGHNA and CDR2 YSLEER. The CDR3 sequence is CASSQAPQGNYGYTF. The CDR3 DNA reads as TGCGCCAGCAGCCAAGCCCCACAGGGGAACTATGGCTACACCTTC.

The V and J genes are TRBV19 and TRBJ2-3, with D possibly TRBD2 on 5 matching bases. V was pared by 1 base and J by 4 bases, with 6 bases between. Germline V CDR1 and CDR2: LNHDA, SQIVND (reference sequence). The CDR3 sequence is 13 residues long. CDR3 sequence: CASSIVGADTQYF. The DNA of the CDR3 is TGTGCCAGTAGTATAGTGGGAGCAGATACGCAGTATTTT.

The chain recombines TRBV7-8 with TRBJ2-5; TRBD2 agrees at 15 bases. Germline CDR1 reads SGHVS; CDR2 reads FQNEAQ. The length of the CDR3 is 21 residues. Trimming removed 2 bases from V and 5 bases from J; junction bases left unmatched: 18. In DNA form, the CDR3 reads TGTGCCAGCAGCTTAAGGGCGAAGAGGACTAGCGGGGGGGCCAGGTTGGAGACCCAGTACTTC. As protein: CASSLRAKRTSGGARLETQYF. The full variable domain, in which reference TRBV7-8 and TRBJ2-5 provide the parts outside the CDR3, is GAGVSQSPRYKVAKRGQDVALRCDPISGHVSLFWYQQALGQGPEFLTYFQNEAQLDKSGLPSDRFFAERPEGSVSTLKIQRTQQEDSAVYLCASSLRAKRTSGGARLETQYFGPGTRLLVL.

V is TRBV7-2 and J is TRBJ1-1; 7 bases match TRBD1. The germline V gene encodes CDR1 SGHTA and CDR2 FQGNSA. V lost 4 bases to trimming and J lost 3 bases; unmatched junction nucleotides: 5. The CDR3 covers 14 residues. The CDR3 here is CASSSGGGHTEAFF. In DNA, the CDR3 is TGTGCCAGCAGCTCCGGAGGGGGCCACACTGAAGCTTTCTTT. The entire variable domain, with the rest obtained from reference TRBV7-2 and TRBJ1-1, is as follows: GAGVSQSPSNKVTEKGKDVELRCDPISGHTALYWYRQSLGQGLEFLIYFQGNSAPDKSGLPSDRFSAERTGGSVSTLTIQRTQQEDSAVYLCASSSGGGHTEAFFGQGTRLTVV.